These 12 T cell receptor beta chains were sequenced from one sample in a study of T cells in Graves' hyperthyroidism and ophthalmopathy. TCR beta CDR3 sequences were amplified from RNA transcripts. An initial round of RT-PCR targeting the TCR CDR3 relied on the HTBI primer set. TCRdb fed the multiplex PCR reads into MiXCR, producing one record per CDR3 protein. The data contain 600,000 or so distinct CDR3 sequences, about 14% of them singletons. The sequencing input was blood. These receptors came from a woman aged 18-29 years with Graves' ophthalmopathy.

This clonotype appeared many times. The chain employs TRBV10-3 and TRBJ2-7; 9 nucleotides agree with TRBD1. Germline trimming cut 6 bases from V and 6 bases from J; bases unmatched to any gene: 9. Looked up from germline, CDR1 is ENHRY and CDR2 is SYGVKD. The CDR3 runs to 14 residues. The CDR3 sequence is CAISSGTGSGEQYF. The DNA of the CDR3 is TGTGCCATCAGCTCCGGGACAGGGTCCGGCGAGCAGTACTTC.

The gene calls are TRBV12-5 and TRBJ2-1; 11 bases map to TRBD2. V lost 2 bases and J lost 0; bases outside the gene matches: 9. The CDR3 length is 19 residues. The V gene's germline CDR1 is LGHNT and CDR2 FRNRAP. The CDR3 DNA reads TGTGCTAGTGGTTTGTTGGGACTAGCGGAAGCGGGCTCCTACAATGAGCAGTTCTTC. This translates into CASGLLGLAEAGSYNEQFF.

This clonotype came up many times. The genes are TRBV29-1 and TRBJ2-3; a possible D gene is TRBD2 (6 bases). Germline loops: CDR1 SQVTM, CDR2 ANQGSEA. CDR3 length: 15 residues. Trimming stripped 5 bases from V and 5 bases from J, with 20 bases between. Here the CDR3 DNA reads TGCAGCGTTACAAGGACGGGGGTTAAGGGAGATACGCAGTATTTT. It codes for CSVTRTGVKGDTQYF.

This clonotype was counted many times. The chain couples TRBV12-3 or TRBV12-4 to TRBJ2-4; D possibly uses TRBD1 or TRBD2 (5 bases each). The CDR3 is 18 residues long. V was shortened by 2 bases and J by 5 bases, with 22 bases between the two germline ends. CDR3 coding DNA: TGTGCCAGCAGTTTAATGGGGCATCTCGGGACCCGGGAAAACATTCAGTACTTC. Protein sequence: CASSLMGHLGTRENIQYF.

This clonotype was seen a handful of times. CDR3 residues: CASSPRLAGLSETQYF. In DNA form, the CDR3 reads TGTGCCAGCAGTCCCAGACTAGCGGGTCTCTCTGAGACCCAGTACTTC. The chain combines TRBV28 with TRBJ2-5; TRBD2 aligns across 10 bases. Trimming took 5 bases from V and 5 from J; bases not matched to a gene: 11. The CDR3 consists of 16 residues. Germline V lookup: CDR1 MDHEN, CDR2 SYDVKM.

This clonotype has a count of ten or more. The chain is built from TRBV28 and TRBJ2-2; no firm D call. Germline assignment: CDR1 MDHEN and CDR2 SYDVKM. The V end was cut by 6 bases, the J end by 4 bases, with 12 bases between. The CDR3 loop spans 14 amino acids. This CDR3 is CASSPGRITGELFF. The CDR3 bases are TGTGCCAGCAGCCCCGGCCGGATCACCGGGGAGCTGTTTTTT.

V and J are TRBV30 and TRBJ1-3; D is ambiguous. The CDR3 extends over 14 amino acids. Germline V CDR1 and CDR2: GTSNPN, SVGIG (reference sequence). The V gene lost 3 bases and the J gene lost 0 bases, with 9 bases spanning the gap. CDR3 sequence: CAWSIQSSGNTIYF. CDR3 in DNA: TGTGCCTGGAGCATCCAGAGCTCTGGAAACACCATATATTTT. The full variable domain, with the rest looked up from reference TRBV30 and TRBJ1-3, is SQTIHQWPATLVQPVGSPLSLECTVEGTSNPNLYWYRQAAGRGLQLLFYSVGIGQISSEVPQNLSASRPQDRQFILSSKKLLLSDSGFYLCAWSIQSSGNTIYFGEGSWLTVV.

V usage is TRBV7-9 and J usage is TRBJ2-2; tentatively, D is TRBD2 (6 bases). The CDR3 contains 16 residues. The germline gives CDR1 SEHNR, CDR2 FQNEAQ (reference sequence). Trimming cost V 0 bases and J 3 bases, with 11 bases left between them. CDR3 loop: CASSLAWREHTGELFF. The CDR3 DNA sequence: TGTGCCAGCAGCTTAGCCTGGAGGGAACACACCGGGGAGCTGTTTTTT.

This clonotype was recorded many times. V and J are TRBV12-3 or TRBV12-4 and TRBJ2-4, with D maybe TRBD1 (6 bases). Trimming left V 5 bases short and J 0 bases short, with 17 bases between. This CDR3 spans 17 amino acids. The CDR3 sequence is CASSPFYRELAKNIQYF. In DNA, the CDR3 is TGTGCCAGCAGTCCATTTTACAGGGAACTAGCCAAAAACATTCAGTACTTC.

The rearrangement links TRBV6-5 to TRBJ2-3, with TRBD1 matching 9 bases. Germline assignment: CDR1 MNHEY and CDR2 SVGAGI. J lost 0 bases, V lost 0 bases, and 4 bases had no gene match. This CDR3 has 17 residues. The CDR3 DNA sequence: TGTGCCAGCAGTTACTCGGCGGGACAGGGAAGCACAGATACGCAGTATTTT. Translating gives CASSYSAGQGSTDTQYF.

The genes are TRBV10-3 and TRBJ2-1; 8 bases match TRBD2. Germline CDR1 ENHRY, CDR2 SYGVKD. V was pared by 4 bases and J by 1 base, with 3 bases of the junction left unmatched. The CDR3 totals 15 residues. In DNA form, the CDR3 reads TGTGCCATCAGTGGAGCGGGAGTATCCTACAATGAGCAGTTCTTC. Amino acid sequence: CAISGAGVSYNEQFF.

J is TRBJ2-2 and V is TRBV7-3; D is ambiguous. Germline CDR1 and CDR2: SGHTA and FQGTGA. The CDR3 covers 16 residues. V was pared by 3 bases and J by 7 bases, with 18 bases between. The DNA for the CDR3 is TGTGCCAGCAGCTTCACCAGTTACCGGGCCGGCGGGGAGCTGTTTTTT. Protein sequence: CASSFTSYRAGGELFF.